Following are 11 T cell receptor beta chains from one sample sequenced in a study of CD8+ T cells in alopecia areata. RNA extraction and reverse transcription yielded cDNA as sequencing template. Repertoires were generated with immunoSEQ multiplex PCR, while TCRdb's copy carries only in-frame clones and drops some. Here the sample spans 100,000 to 130,000 clones, almost 60% being singletons. Sequencing was done on a sample of CD8+ T cells sorted from blood. These receptor sequences come from a human donor in good health.

This rearrangement joins TRBV2 to TRBJ2-2, with a possible D match to TRBD2 (6 bases). V lost 8 bases, J lost 2 bases, and 15 bases lay in between. This CDR3 has 15 amino acids. CDR1 and CDR2 (germline): SNHLY, FYNNEI. The CDR3 reads CASRDSLLNTGELFF. The CDR3 coding sequence is TGTGCCAGCCGGGACTCCCTGTTAAACACCGGGGAGCTGTTTTTT.

The chain combines TRBV27 with TRBJ2-3, with D possibly being TRBD2 (5 bases). The germline V and J ends were trimmed by 1 base and 0 bases, with 11 bases remaining between them. The germline V gene encodes CDR1 MNHEY and CDR2 SMNVEV (reference sequence). The CDR3 length is 16 residues. The CDR3 DNA reads as TGTGCCAGCAGTTTATTTGTGGGGAGCAGCACAGATACGCAGTATTTT. This gives the protein CASSLFVGSSTDTQYF.

The chain uses TRBV15 and TRBJ2-5; 8 bases are a match to TRBD1. Germline V gives CDR1 LNHNV, CDR2 YYDKDF (reference sequence). The CDR3 contains 18 residues. With 0 bases clipped from V and 5 bases from J, the junction kept 14 bases outside the gene matches. The CDR3 DNA reads TGTGCCACCAGCAGAGATAGTATGGGGACAGGAGGAGGGGAGACCCAGTACTTC. The encoded protein is CATSRDSMGTGGGETQYF.

Only one count was recorded for this clone. The CDR3 DNA reads as TGTGCCAGCAGCCCGGGCTCAGGGGTCGGGGCCAACGTCCTGACTTTC. Residues: CASSPGSGVGANVLTF. V is TRBV7-2 and J is TRBJ2-6; possible D gene TRBD1, 6 bases. The V and J ends lost 5 bases and 4 bases respectively, with 15 bases between them. CDR3 length: 16 amino acids. From germline, CDR1 is SGHTA and CDR2 FQGNSA.

This clone was detected only a few times. Other DNA sequences in this sample translate to the same CDR3. The rearrangement joins TRBV6-5 to TRBJ2-2, with a possible D match to TRBD2 (5 bases). Looked up from germline, CDR1 is MNHEY and CDR2 is SVGAGI. V lost 6 bases and J lost 3, with 8 bases in between. This CDR3 spans 13 amino acids. In nucleotides, the CDR3 is TGTGCCAGCAGCGAGGGAGACACCGGGGAGCTGTTTTTT. This sequence encodes CASSEGDTGELFF.

This clone appeared a single time. The CDR3 DNA sequence: TGTGCCAGCAGCTTGGCCGGACAGGGGCAAGAGACCCAGTACTTC. It codes for CASSLAGQGQETQYF. The genes are TRBV5-6 and TRBJ2-5; 9 positions agree with TRBD1. The CDR3 has 15 residues. CDR1 is SGHDT and CDR2 is YYEEEE in the germline V gene. J gave up 2 bases and V 0 bases, and 2 bases lay outside the gene matches.

The chain carries TRBV7-8 and TRBJ1-6; D not resolved. This CDR3 is 14 amino acids long. From germline, CDR1 is SGHVS and CDR2 FQNEAQ. V lost 1 base to trimming and J lost 9 bases, with 10 bases between them. CDR3 nucleotides: TGTGCCAGCAGCTTAGGGATGGGGATTTCACCCCTCCACTTT. This encodes CASSLGMGISPLHF.

This clone turned up a few times. One base separates it from a far larger clone, so it is likely a read error. CDR3 protein: CASSRKLNGTLNTGELFF. Written as DNA, the CDR3 is TGTGCTAGCAGCCGGAAACTGAATGGGACTTTGAACACCGGGGAGCTGTTTTTT. The V call is TRBV7-7, the J call TRBJ2-2, with D perhaps TRBD2 (6 bases). CDR1 is SSHAT, CDR2 FNYEAQ, per germline (reference sequence). CDR3 length equals 18 residues.

This clone occurred a few times. The chain couples TRBV30 to TRBJ1-2; 8 bases map to TRBD1. CDR1 GTSNPN and CDR2 SVGIG come from the germline V gene (reference sequence). This CDR3 has 12 residues. V gave up 1 base and J gave up 7 bases; unmatched junction bases: 2. The CDR3 loop reads CAWSETGVGYTF. The CDR3 DNA sequence: TGTGCCTGGAGTGAGACAGGGGTTGGCTACACCTTC.

The gene calls are TRBV27 and TRBJ1-2, with 8 bases that match TRBD1. The junction had 2 bases not matched to a gene; V was cut back by 6 bases and J by 2 bases. The CDR3 has 13 amino acids. Germline CDR1 and CDR2: MNHEY and SMNVEV (reference sequence). CDR3 in DNA: TGTGCCAGCAGCCAGGGGGCGAACTATGGCTACACCTTC. Its translation: CASSQGANYGYTF.

About this clone itself: At one end the junction does not follow the germline gene, possibly because of a read error. The chain couples TRBV13 to TRBJ1-6; TRBD1 might be the D (5 bases). This CDR3 region has 14 residues. The V gene's germline CDR1 is PRHDT and CDR2 FYEKMQ (reference sequence). The CDR3 DNA reads as TGTGCCAGCAGCCTAGGCGAGGGGTATTCACCCCTCCACTTT. It is translated as CASSLGEGYSPLHF.